Following are 4 T cell receptor beta chains from one sample sequenced in a study of T cell changes during pregnancy in multiple sclerosis (dated by TCRdb to 2018 to 2020). Libraries were built with the immunoSEQ multiplex PCR assay. Entries here come from immuneACCESS through TCRdb and include only in-frame sequences with V and J called. Some clones fail to appear in such tables; in the studies checked, an unresolved V gene covers under half of the shortfall, and the cause of the remainder is unknown. The sample includes around 52,000 clones, with roughly 90% observed a single time. The ten largest clones take up less than 0.2% of the sample. The input for sequencing was CD4+ T cells from peripheral blood mononuclear cells, taken after pregnancy. These receptors came from a female donor in good health, enrolled as a control in a pregnancy study.

This chain joins TRBV2 and TRBJ2-3, with a tentative D call TRBD1 (6 bases). The length of the CDR3 is 15 residues. Germline values: CDR1 SNHLY, CDR2 FYNNEI. The V and J ends lost 5 bases and 4 bases respectively, with 16 bases between them. The CDR3 loop reads CASSFGNRVSDTQYF. The CDR3 nucleotides are TGTGCCAGCAGTTTTGGTAACAGGGTATCAGATACGCAGTATTTT.

CDR3 in amino acids: CASIPGRGLDTQYF. In nucleotides, the CDR3 is TGTGCCAGTATCCCGGGGAGGGGCCTAGATACGCAGTATTTT. The rearrangement links TRBV19 to TRBJ2-3; 7 bases agree with TRBD2. Per germline, CDR1 LNHDA and CDR2 SQIVND (reference sequence). This CDR3 is 14 amino acids long. V lost 7 bases to trimming and J lost 5 bases; unmatched junction nucleotides: 9.

This chain links TRBV7-9 with TRBJ2-7; 9 nucleotides line up with TRBD1. Germline values: CDR1 SEHNR, CDR2 FQNEAQ (reference sequence). Trimming cost V 5 bases and J 3 bases; bases outside gene matches: 8. The CDR3 totals 15 residues. For the CDR3, the DNA is TGTGCCAGCAGCCTACAGGGGGCGGGCGGCTACGAGCAGTACTTC. Translating it yields CASSLQGAGGYEQYF.

The chain employs TRBV11-2 and TRBJ2-1, with TRBD2 identical over 8 bases. The CDR3 is 16 amino acids. J was trimmed by 9 bases and V by 7 bases; bases with no gene match: 17. Germline CDR1 reads SGHAT; CDR2 reads FQNNGV. The CDR3 DNA follows: TGTGCCAGCACCCCTCGGGCGGCGGGGGGAAGGAGTGAGCAGTTCTTC. This encodes CASTPRAAGGRSEQFF.